These 7 T cell receptor beta chains came from one sample sequenced in a study of neurological immune-mediated disorders. Via MiXCR, TCRdb re-called the 5' RACE reads, giving one row per CDR3 protein. The table shows fewer than 50,000 distinct CDR3 sequences, with around 13% occurring only once. Sequencing was carried out using CD4+ T cells from blood. The origin of the receptors is a woman aged 60-70 years with HTLV-1-associated myelopathy (HAM/TSP).

The chain carries TRBV20-1 and TRBJ2-5; 12 bases are shared with TRBD2. CDR1 and CDR2 (germline): DFQATT, SNEGSKA (reference sequence). There are 15 residues in the CDR3. The V gene end was trimmed by 7 bases and the J gene end by 5 bases; junction bases not matched to a gene: 11. CDR3 region: CSVTTSGGLRETQYF. The CDR3, as DNA: TGCAGTGTTACGACTAGCGGGGGTCTTAGGGAGACCCAGTACTTC.

This clonotype was seen ten or more times. This chain uses TRBV20-1 with TRBJ2-2, with D perhaps assigned TRBD1 or TRBD2 (5 bases each). The length of the CDR3 is 15 residues. Trimming removed 5 bases at V and 11 bases at J, with 24 bases between. Germline V gives CDR1 DFQATT, CDR2 SNEGSKA (reference sequence). The CDR3 loop reads CSAGEGPPYRGELFF. Written as DNA, the CDR3 is TGCAGTGCTGGCGAGGGACCTCCGTATCGCGGAGAGCTGTTTTTT.

This clonotype showed up many times. V is TRBV7-9 and J is TRBJ1-2; TRBD1 matches at 8 bases. CDR3 size: 16 residues. The trim removed 5 bases at V and 1 base at J, leaving 9 bases unmatched. Germline CDR1 SEHNR, CDR2 FQNEAQ (reference sequence). The CDR3 spells CASSPSRGRGNYGYTF. DNA of the CDR3: TGTGCCAGCAGCCCGAGCAGGGGGCGCGGTAACTATGGCTACACCTTC.

This chain uses TRBV20-1 with TRBJ2-5, with D unresolved. Looked up from germline, CDR1 is DFQATT and CDR2 is SNEGSKA (reference sequence). The V end was cut by 7 bases, the J end by 8 bases, with 17 bases between. This CDR3 contains 12 residues. The CDR3 is CSGKDAGHTQYF. DNA of the CDR3: TGCAGTGGTAAGGATGCCGGTCATACCCAGTACTTC.

This clonotype was detected ten times or more. The V and J genes are TRBV5-5 and TRBJ1-1; D call uncertain. The CDR3 covers 14 residues. Germline V gene sequence: CDR1 SGHKS, CDR2 YYEKEE (reference sequence). Trimming pared 2 bases from V and 4 bases from J, leaving 12 bases between. CDR3 sequence: CASSFSAAGTEAFF. In DNA, the CDR3 is TGTGCCAGCAGCTTTTCCGCAGCGGGCACTGAAGCTTTCTTT.

This clonotype was detected ten times or more. This chain links TRBV6-2 or TRBV6-3 with TRBJ1-2; 11 positions agree with TRBD1. The CDR3 length is 20 residues. Germline CDR1 MNHEY, CDR2 SVGEGT. V was pared by 4 bases and J by 0 bases, with 16 bases of the junction left unmatched. CDR3 nucleotide sequence: TGTGCCAGCAGTTTCGGACAGGGGGCAGGTGGGACCTCTTCTAACTATGGCTACACCTTC. Protein product: CASSFGQGAGGTSSNYGYTF.

In the case of this clonotype: A much larger clone sits a single nucleotide away, making a read error possible. This chain links TRBV19 with TRBJ1-6; D remains ambiguous. This CDR3 contains 15 residues. The germline V gene encodes CDR1 LNHDA and CDR2 SQIVND (reference sequence). The V end lost 0 bases, the J end lost 12 bases, and 15 bases lay between the germline ends. Written as DNA, the CDR3 is TGTGCCAGTAGTATAGATAACGGGCATGTAAGACCCCTCCACTTT. It yields the protein CASSIDNGHVRPLHF.